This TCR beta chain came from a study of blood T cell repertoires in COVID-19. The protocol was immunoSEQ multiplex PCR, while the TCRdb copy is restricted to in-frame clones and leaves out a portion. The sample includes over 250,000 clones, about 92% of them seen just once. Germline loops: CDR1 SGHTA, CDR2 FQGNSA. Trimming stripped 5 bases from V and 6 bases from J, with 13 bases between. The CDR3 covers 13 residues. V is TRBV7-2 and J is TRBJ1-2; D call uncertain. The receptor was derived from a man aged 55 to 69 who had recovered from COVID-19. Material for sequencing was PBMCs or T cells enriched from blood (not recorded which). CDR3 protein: CASSLTAAHGYTF. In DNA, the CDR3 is TGTGCCAGCAGCCTCACAGCGGCGCATGGCTACACCTTC.